This T cell receptor (beta chain) was identified during a study of T cell responses to AZD1222 COVID-19 vaccine (dated by TCRdb to 2020 to 2022). Context from the whole study: TCR sequencing was performed for 230 to 250 trial participants, of whom some 200 were given two doses of AZD1222 and some 25 were given two doses of MenACWY control vaccine. Trial participants were enrolled by age into 18-55, 56-69 and 70-plus year subgroups, with 148, 28 and 57 TCR-sequenced participants respectively. Broad study findings and their caveats: In the small 56-69-year group, the increase in depth fell short of significance, most likely because of low power. CD4 TCRs associated with the vaccine covered the entire spike protein, and the dominant responses were in regions 160-218 and 743-854. Spike-specific TCR breadth and depth rose significantly after two AZD1222 doses compared with day 0 and with MenACWY recipients. Most participants were white British and females outnumbered males, and the authors suggested that clonal diversity may have been underestimated. Because no day 14 peak-response samples were available, repertoires were characterized only after the peak T cell response. Only five or six AZD1222 recipients were SARS-CoV-2 seropositive at baseline, limiting conclusions about previously exposed vaccinees. Reportedly, almost half of the unique spike-specific TCRs recognized epitopes lying outside the regions that are mutated in the B.1.351 and B.1.1.7 variants.

The CDR3 regions of human TCRbeta chains were subjected to immunosequencing. On the authors' methods: Repertoire TCRs were checked for matches against a reference library of SARS-CoV-2-specific TCRs that had been generated using the MIRA antigen-specificity platform. Breadth meant the fraction of unique TCRs that were SARS-CoV-2-associated, whereas depth meant the fraction of total T cells that were SARS-CoV-2-associated. Using the MIRA data, each spike-specific TCR was mapped to the spike region that the TCR reacts to and placed in a CD4 or CD8 class. Log10-transformed breadth and depth values were compared by one-way ANOVA with Sidak's multiple comparisons tests. In TCRdb, the immuneACCESS table is reduced to in-frame sequences with V and J assigned. These tables do not hold every clone; where another copy was compared, an unresolved V gene accounts for under half, and the others remain unexplained. The D gene and trimming were derived from the DNA, and the V and J assignments and clone size from that table. The sample yields approximately 89,000 clones; just over 90% were counted once. The ten biggest clones cover roughly 5.9% of the sample.

The time point label of this sample denotes: about 28 days (+/-7) after the second vaccine dose. AZD1222 recipients whose second dose came at about 4 weeks and those whose second dose came at about 12 weeks were combined into one group, since spike-specific TCR depth and breadth did not differ between the two schedules. Samples from vaccinated people were obtained from the UK trials COV001 and COV002, which included a single-blind randomized controlled phase 2/3 trial of AZD1222 (ChAdOx1 nCoV-19) in healthy adults. For TCRbeta chain sequencing, PBMC samples were collected from trial participants at day 0 and at day 28 after the second dose. The CDR3 has 14 amino acids, counting the end cysteine and phenylalanine. Left in the record is the CDR3 DNA by itself, 42 bases read in frame from the first base. At the junction V is shortened by 3 bases and J by 7 bases; bases outside the gene matches: 10. For CDR1 and CDR2, the germline V gene (reference sequence) lists DFQATT and SNEGSKA.

This clone was counted once. The specificity of this receptor is unknown. The input lacks base qualities; no much larger clone sits a single base away. Sequences were derived from peripheral blood, sampled 28 days after the second AZD1222 dose. The source is an adult who received the AZD1222 COVID-19 vaccine. In this chain, TRBV20-1 is recombined with TRBJ2-7, and 9 junction bases match TRBD1. The sequence in DNA is TGCAGTGCTAGTAGGGACAGGGCGTCTTGGGAGCAGTACTTC. This is translated as CSASRDRASWEQYF.